Shown below are 14 T cell receptor beta chains from a single sample sequenced in a study of T-cell memory formation after mild COVID-19. A single record per CDR3 protein comes from TCRdb applying MiXCR to the 5' RACE reads. The profile shows about 430,000 distinct CDR3 sequences, 24% of them singletons. Sequenced: PBMCs or a T cell subset sorted from them (not recorded which). Receptor source: an adult woman who had mild COVID-19 (a few samples of this study predate the infection). Cell type and time point are not known.

The V call is TRBV27, the J call TRBJ2-7, with D perhaps matching TRBD2 (6 bases). V shed 5 bases and J shed 2 bases, with 19 bases lying between them. CDR3 length equals 16 residues. The germline V gene has CDR1 MNHEY and CDR2 SMNVEV (reference sequence). The CDR3 loop is CASSPILASPAYEQYF. CDR3 sequence (DNA): TGTGCCAGCAGTCCCATCCTAGCGTCGCCAGCCTACGAGCAGTACTTC.

The chain couples TRBV6-5 to TRBJ2-3; TRBD2 aligns across 8 bases. This CDR3 has 14 amino acids. CDR1 is MNHEY and CDR2 is SVGAGI in the germline V gene. The trim removed 5 bases at V and 4 bases at J, leaving 5 bases unmatched. This CDR3 reads CASSHGGGSDTQYF. The DNA for the CDR3 is TGTGCCAGCAGTCACGGGGGGGGGTCAGATACGCAGTATTTT.

J is TRBJ2-1 and V is TRBV7-6, with TRBD2 matching 10 bases. There are 18 residues in the CDR3. V lost 1 base, J lost 0 bases, and 6 bases stayed unmatched. CDR1 is SGHVS and CDR2 is FNYEAQ in the germline V gene. CDR3 residues: CASSLELAGWSSYNEQFF. As DNA, the CDR3 is TGTGCCAGCAGCTTAGAACTAGCGGGGTGGAGCTCCTACAATGAGCAGTTCTTC.

CDR3 residues: CASSLRGLSPAFF. In DNA form, the CDR3 reads TGTGCCAGCAGTTTAAGGGGGCTATCCCCCGCTTTCTTT. V is TRBV12-3 or TRBV12-4 and J is TRBJ1-1; TRBD1 agrees at 7 bases. CDR3 length: 13 amino acids. The V and J ends lost 2 bases and 11 bases, in that order; junction bases with no gene match: 8.

This clonotype was detected a few times. This rearrangement joins TRBV11-2 to TRBJ1-1; D is ambiguous. This CDR3 is built from 13 residues. Germline V lookup: CDR1 SGHAT, CDR2 FQNNGV. V was trimmed by 3 bases and J by 4 bases, leaving 9 bases between them. Here the CDR3 DNA reads TGTGCCAGCAGCTTTTCACGTGGCACTGAAGCTTTCTTT. Translating it yields CASSFSRGTEAFF.

The genes are TRBV9 and TRBJ1-2; 8 bases fit TRBD1. CDR3 length equals 15 residues. Germline CDR1 SGDLS, CDR2 YYNGEE. The V gene end was trimmed by 0 bases and the J gene end by 4 bases; junction bases not matched to a gene: 5. Here the CDR3 DNA reads TGTGCCAGCAGCGTAGTGTCCGGGACAGGCTATGGCTACACCTTC. Its protein is CASSVVSGTGYGYTF. The variable domain in full, completed from reference TRBV9 and TRBJ1-2, reads DSGVTQTPKHLITATGQRVTLRCSPRSGDLSVYWYQQSLDQGLQFLIQYYNGEERAKGNILERFSAQQFPDLHSELNLSSLELGDSALYFCASSVVSGTGYGYTFGSGTRLTVV.

This chain joins TRBV6-6 and TRBJ2-5; weak D call: TRBD2 (5 bases). Trimming shortened V by 2 bases and J by 5 bases, and 12 bases separated the two germline ends. This CDR3 has 14 amino acids. Per the germline V gene, CDR1 is MNHNY and CDR2 is SVGAGI (reference sequence). Here the CDR3 reads CASSYVGGPETQYF. The CDR3 DNA follows: TGTGCCAGCAGTTACGTAGGAGGCCCCGAGACCCAGTACTTC.

This clonotype came up many times. This rearrangement joins TRBV2 to TRBJ2-3, with TRBD1 as a possible D gene (5 bases). Trimming cost V 7 bases and J 0 bases, with 14 bases left between them. CDR1 and CDR2 from the germline V gene are SNHLY and FYNNEI. The CDR3 loop spans 15 amino acids. CDR3 bases: TGTGCCAGCAAAGGGGCAGACACTAGCACAGATACGCAGTATTTT. Translated, it gives CASKGADTSTDTQYF.

The rearrangement links TRBV5-1 to TRBJ1-4; tentative D call: TRBD1 (5 bases). CDR3 length: 15 amino acids. Germline CDR1 SGHRS, CDR2 YFSETQ. V gave up 3 bases and J gave up 3 bases, with 12 bases separating them. The chain's CDR3 is CASSWGWNPNEKLFF. CDR3 sequence (DNA): TGCGCCAGCAGCTGGGGGTGGAACCCTAATGAAAAACTGTTTTTT.

The rearrangement uses TRBV30 and TRBJ2-7, with D hard to call. Germline CDR1 and CDR2: GTSNPN and SVGIG (reference sequence). The CDR3 contains 11 residues. V was clipped by 8 bases and J by 9 bases, with 17 bases between them. The chain's CDR3 is CATPGAVGQYF. Written as DNA, the CDR3 is TGTGCCACCCCCGGTGCGGTAGGGCAGTACTTC.

V is TRBV20-1 and J is TRBJ2-7; weak D call: TRBD1 (6 bases). This CDR3 has 14 residues. Looked up from germline, CDR1 is DFQATT and CDR2 is SNEGSKA (reference sequence). V lost 6 bases, J lost 2 bases, and 17 bases lay in between. The CDR3 loop reads CSAPAPQGPYEQYF. Written as DNA, the CDR3 is TGCAGTGCCCCAGCCCCCCAGGGGCCCTACGAGCAGTACTTC.

V usage is TRBV24-1 and J usage is TRBJ2-2, with a weak D call TRBD1 (6 bases). V was shortened by 7 bases and J by 1 base, with 9 bases between the two germline ends. The CDR3 runs 14 residues. Germline V gene sequence: CDR1 KGHDR, CDR2 SFDVKD. CDR3 nucleotide sequence: TGTGCCACCAGGGAAGGGGGGAACACCGGGGAGCTGTTTTTT. It specifies CATREGGNTGELFF.

The rearrangement joins TRBV7-9 to TRBJ2-7; perhaps D is TRBD1 or TRBD2 (5 bases each). V lost 5 bases and J lost 8, with 19 bases in between. Germline CDR1 and CDR2: SEHNR and FQNEAQ (reference sequence). The CDR3 has 14 residues. The CDR3 nucleotides read TGTGCCAGCAGCCAGACTGACCGGGGCCCAAAGCAGTACTTC. This sequence encodes CASSQTDRGPKQYF.

The gene calls are TRBV29-1 and TRBJ1-6; 8 positions agree with TRBD1. Losses at the gene ends were 6 bases for V and 9 bases for J; bases not matched to a gene: 7. Germline CDR1 reads SQVTM; CDR2 reads ANQGSEA. This CDR3 has 13 amino acids. The CDR3: CSVSDRDGSPLHF. The CDR3 region has the DNA TGCAGCGTATCGGACAGGGACGGTTCACCCCTCCACTTT.